Listed here are 27 T cell receptor beta chains from one sample, sequenced in a study of OX40 agonist ivuxolimab in advanced cancers. TCRdb's copy holds only in-frame clones and misses some; the assay was immunoSEQ multiplex PCR. The data contain about 78,000 clones, roughly 84% of them singletons. The sequences come from CD4+ or CD8+ T cells sorted from blood, collected in a trial of the OX40 agonist ivuxolimab. The receptors come from an adult with an advanced solid tumor such as melanoma, head and neck, liver or kidney cancer.

This chain connects TRBV7-6 to TRBJ2-6, with unresolved D. V lost 2 bases to trimming and J lost 0 bases, with 5 bases between them. This CDR3 has 15 residues. Germline values: CDR1 SGHVS, CDR2 FNYEAQ. The CDR3 region is CASSLRDSGANVLTF. DNA for the CDR3: TGTGCCAGCAGCTTAAGGGACTCTGGGGCCAACGTCCTGACTTTC.

The genes are TRBV7-2 and TRBJ1-5, with 10 bases identical to TRBD1. The J segment lost 5 bases and the V segment lost 4 bases, leaving 5 bases of the junction unmatched. The CDR3 is made up of 15 amino acids. Germline V gene sequence: CDR1 SGHTA, CDR2 FQGNSA. CDR3 amino acids: CASSSGQGGDQPQHF. The CDR3 DNA reads TGTGCCAGCAGCTCAGGACAGGGGGGGGATCAGCCCCAGCATTTT.

The chain recombines TRBV19 with TRBJ1-2; D is ambiguous. From germline, CDR1 is LNHDA and CDR2 SQIVND (reference sequence). The CDR3 runs to 14 residues. The V end was cut by 9 bases, the J end by 3 bases, with 17 bases between. The DNA of the CDR3 is TGTGCCAGCAGAGGGCACGATAGCCACTATGGCTACACCTTC. It specifies CASRGHDSHYGYTF.

The chain combines TRBV13 with TRBJ2-7; 14 nucleotides line up with TRBD2. Looked up from germline, CDR1 is PRHDT and CDR2 is FYEKMQ (reference sequence). With V trimmed by 0 bases and J by 3 bases, 1 base remained unmatched. The CDR3 sequence is 16 residues long. DNA for the CDR3: TGTGCCAGCAGCTTAGGGGGGACTAGCGGGAGCTACGAGCAGTACTTC. This gives the protein CASSLGGTSGSYEQYF.

The chain has TRBV30 and TRBJ1-6; maybe TRBD1 (5 bases). CDR3 size: 15 residues. Germline V gives CDR1 GTSNPN, CDR2 SVGIG (reference sequence). Trimming removed 4 bases from V and 8 bases from J, with 18 bases in between. The CDR3 region has the DNA TGTGCCTGGAATTGGGCAGGGAGGATTTATTCACCCCTCCACTTT. Its protein product is CAWNWAGRIYSPLHF.

The rearrangement links TRBV29-1 to TRBJ2-7; D uncertain. V was clipped by 4 bases and J by 5 bases, with 6 bases between them. The CDR3 is made up of 10 amino acids. CDR1 and CDR2 (germline): SQVTM, ANQGSEA. CDR3 residues: CSVGLDEQYF. The CDR3 bases are TGCAGCGTTGGCTTAGACGAGCAGTACTTC.

CDR3 bases: TGCGCCAGCAGCTCGGGGTGGGGCGGGCCTAGGGGCAATGAGCAGTTCTTC. The encoded protein is CASSSGWGGPRGNEQFF. This rearrangement joins TRBV5-1 to TRBJ2-1, with D perhaps given as TRBD1 or TRBD2 (5 bases each). V lost 3 bases and J 6 bases, leaving 22 bases between the germline ends. The CDR3 has 17 residues. Per germline, CDR1 SGHRS and CDR2 YFSETQ.

CDR3 protein: CASRTGRVAGGVYNEQFF. CDR3 bases: TGTGCCAGCAGGACCGGACGAGTAGCGGGAGGGGTCTACAATGAGCAGTTCTTC. The chain carries TRBV27 and TRBJ2-1; 11 nucleotides agree with TRBD2. The germline gives CDR1 MNHEY, CDR2 SMNVEV (reference sequence). After removal of 6 bases from V and 3 bases from J, the junction contained 13 bases not matched to a gene. The CDR3 runs to 18 residues.

A single count supports this clone. The chain has TRBV15 and TRBJ1-2; 7 nucleotides match TRBD1. The length of the CDR3 is 16 residues. J lost 7 bases, V lost 0 bases, and 11 bases had no gene match. CDR1 and CDR2 from the germline V gene are LNHNV and YYDKDF (reference sequence). DNA for the CDR3: TGTGCCACCAGCAGAGATGGGTTGGACAGGAGGGGTGGCTACACCTTC. Its translation: CATSRDGLDRRGGYTF. Variable domain in full (rest from reference TRBV15 and TRBJ1-2): DAMVIQNPRYQVTQFGKPVTLSCSQTLNHNVMYWYQQKSSQAPKLLFHYYDKDFNNEADTPDNFQSRRPNTSFCFLDIRSPGLGDTAMYLCATSRDGLDRRGGYTFGSGTRLTVV.

The chain uses TRBV7-3 and TRBJ2-5, with D maybe TRBD2 (5 bases). This CDR3 spans 16 amino acids. Trimming pared 0 bases from V and 2 bases from J, leaving 13 bases between. Looked up from germline, CDR1 is SGHTA and CDR2 is FQGTGA. CDR3 amino acids: CASSLTEAGEQETQYF. The CDR3 region has the DNA TGTGCCAGCAGCTTAACGGAGGCAGGTGAACAAGAGACCCAGTACTTC.

This chain links TRBV7-2 with TRBJ1-1; D uncertain. The germline gives CDR1 SGHTA, CDR2 FQGNSA. V lost 1 base, J lost 1 base, and 16 bases lay in between. The CDR3 has 17 residues. This chain's CDR3 is CASSLEFTGKWNTEAFF. The DNA for the CDR3 is TGTGCCAGCAGCTTAGAATTTACTGGGAAATGGAACACTGAAGCTTTCTTT.

The chain is built from TRBV7-2 and TRBJ2-1, with 8 bases identical to TRBD2. The length of the CDR3 is 17 residues. Germline CDR1 and CDR2: SGHTA and FQGNSA. J lost 3 bases, V lost 5 bases, and 12 bases had no gene match. This chain's CDR3 is CASSRRSGDPFYNEQFF. In DNA form, the CDR3 reads TGTGCCAGCAGCAGACGTAGCGGGGACCCCTTCTACAATGAGCAGTTCTTC.

The chain uses TRBV5-1 and TRBJ2-2; 9 nucleotides match TRBD1. Germline assignment: CDR1 SGHRS and CDR2 YFSETQ. The V and J ends lost 4 bases and 0 bases, in that order; junction bases with no gene match: 7. This CDR3 is 17 amino acids long. CDR3 loop: CASSQGTGGANTGELFF. CDR3 DNA: TGCGCCAGCAGCCAGGGCACAGGGGGCGCGAACACCGGGGAGCTGTTTTTT.

This sequence joins TRBV7-2 and TRBJ2-1; a possible D gene is TRBD1 (5 bases). Germline lookup yields CDR1 SGHTA and CDR2 FQGNSA. Trimming pared 1 base from V and 3 bases from J, leaving 13 bases between. The CDR3 contains 16 residues. CDR3 sequence reads: CASSLVSRVNYNEQFF. The CDR3 region has the DNA TGTGCCAGCAGCTTAGTTTCCAGGGTGAACTACAATGAGCAGTTCTTC.

This clone has just a few counts. The gene calls are TRBV11-2 and TRBJ1-2, with 10 bases fitting TRBD1. Germline CDR1 is SGHAT and CDR2 is FQNNGV. The CDR3 is 16 residues long. V trimming: 4 bases; J trimming: 8 bases; junction bases outside the gene matches: 13. CDR3 in amino acids: CASSSGTGVNIRGYTF. CDR3 sequence (DNA): TGTGCCAGCAGCTCCGGGACAGGGGTTAATATTAGGGGCTACACCTTC.

The rearrangement uses TRBV11-2 and TRBJ2-4; either TRBD1 or TRBD2 may fit D (6 bases each). Trimming left V 1 base short and J 7 bases short, with 11 bases between. The CDR3 spans 14 residues. The germline gives CDR1 SGHAT, CDR2 FQNNGV. The CDR3 region has the DNA TGTGCCAGCAGCTTAGCCGGGGGCAGGAACATTCAGTACTTC. Protein: CASSLAGGRNIQYF.

The rearrangement joins TRBV7-8 to TRBJ1-6; D is ambiguous. V was pared by 5 bases and J by 6 bases, with 8 bases between. The CDR3 runs 13 residues. CDR1 and CDR2 from the germline V gene are SGHVS and FQNEAQ. CDR3 nucleotide sequence: TGTGCCAGCAGCCTTACAAGTAATTCACCCCTCCACTTT. Its protein is CASSLTSNSPLHF.

This clone was seen once. The rearrangement links TRBV9 to TRBJ2-7; the D gene could be TRBD1 or TRBD2 (5 bases each). V was cut by 4 bases and J by 1 base, with 15 bases left in between. This CDR3 contains 15 residues. CDR1 is SGDLS, CDR2 YYNGEE, per germline. The CDR3 bases are TGTGCCAGCAGCCCTCGAGGGACGCTATCCTACGAGCAGTACTTC. Translating it yields CASSPRGTLSYEQYF.

The V gene is TRBV5-8, the J gene TRBJ1-4, with D unclear. The CDR3 contains 14 residues. Germline values: CDR1 SGHTS, CDR2 YDEGEE. V was shortened by 0 bases and J by 4 bases, with 7 bases between the two germline ends. In DNA, the CDR3 is TGTGCCAGCAGCTTGGGACATTTTAATGAAAAACTGTTTTTT. This translates into CASSLGHFNEKLFF. The full variable domain, with the rest looked up from reference TRBV5-8 and TRBJ1-4, is EAGVTQSPTHLIKTRGQQATLRCSPISGHTSVYWYQQALGLGLQFLLWYDEGEERNRGNFPPRFSGRQFPNYSSELNVNALELEDSALYLCASSLGHFNEKLFFGSGTQLSVL.

The V gene is TRBV7-2, the J gene TRBJ1-1; D unresolved. CDR1 and CDR2 (germline): SGHTA, FQGNSA. The CDR3 length is 14 residues. V lost 5 bases, J lost 4 bases, and 14 bases lay in between. The CDR3 region is CASSAQDSITEAFF. CDR3 DNA sequence: TGTGCCAGCAGCGCGCAGGATAGTATCACTGAAGCTTTCTTT.

The chain carries TRBV6-5 and TRBJ2-7, with D tentatively TRBD2 (6 bases). Germline values: CDR1 MNHEY, CDR2 SVGAGI. CDR3 length equals 15 residues. V gave up 5 bases and J gave up 7 bases, with 21 bases separating them. The CDR3 DNA reads as TGTGCCAGCAGTATCACAGGTCGCCGTGGGGGGGAGCAGTACTTC. Amino acids: CASSITGRRGGEQYF.

This chain links TRBV5-1 with TRBJ1-4; D is possibly TRBD1 (6 bases). The CDR3 length is 14 residues. Trimming removed 1 base at V and 7 bases at J, with 11 bases between. The germline V gene has CDR1 SGHRS and CDR2 YFSETQ. CDR3 DNA sequence: TGCGCCAGCAGCTTGTTCGGGGGGCGTGAAAAACTGTTTTTT. Translated, it gives CASSLFGGREKLFF.

The rearrangement joins TRBV9 to TRBJ2-2; TRBD2 matches 9 bases. The germline V gene encodes CDR1 SGDLS and CDR2 YYNGEE. The ends lost 3 bases at V and 0 bases at J; junction bases unmatched: 3. This CDR3 is 16 amino acids long. CDR3 protein: CASSATSGPNTGELFF. CDR3 DNA sequence: TGTGCCAGCAGCGCAACTAGCGGGCCGAACACCGGGGAGCTGTTTTTT.

CDR3 DNA: TGTGCCAGCAGTGAAGGGACAGGGATTTACAATGAGCAGTTCTTC. This codes for CASSEGTGIYNEQFF. V usage is TRBV6-1 and J usage is TRBJ2-1, with TRBD1 identical over 8 bases. Germline V gene lookup returns CDR1 MNHNS and CDR2 SASEGT. Trimming removed 1 base from V and 4 bases from J; junction bases left unmatched: 3. CDR3 length: 15 amino acids.

This clone was observed once. V gene TRBV20-1 combines with J gene TRBJ2-3; a weak D match, TRBD1 (6 bases). The germline V gene encodes CDR1 DFQATT and CDR2 SNEGSKA (reference sequence). Trimming left V 4 bases short and J 11 bases short, with 13 bases between. The CDR3 is 11 amino acids. The CDR3 loop is CSATTGWGQYF. The CDR3 DNA reads as TGCAGTGCTACCACAGGGTGGGGGCAGTATTTT.

The V gene is TRBV7-2, the J gene TRBJ2-7, with D perhaps assigned TRBD1 or TRBD2 (6 bases each). CDR1 is SGHTA, CDR2 FQGNSA, per germline. V was clipped by 1 base and J by 3 bases, with 10 bases between them. This CDR3 has 14 amino acids. The DNA of the CDR3 is TGTGCCAGCAGCTTAGACGGGGGCTTCTACGAGCAGTACTTC. Translation gives CASSLDGGFYEQYF.

The V call is TRBV14, the J call TRBJ1-1; TRBD1 aligns across 7 bases. The CDR3 loop spans 14 amino acids. Trimming at V came to 4 bases and at J to 5 bases, leaving 7 bases not matched to a gene. Germline V gene data show CDR1 as SGHDN and CDR2 as FVKESK. In DNA form, the CDR3 reads TGTGCCAGCAGCCCCCGAACAGGGGTTACTGAAGCTTTCTTT. Its translation is CASSPRTGVTEAFF.